Each of the 28 T cell receptor beta chains below was sequenced from the same sample in a study of blood T cell repertoires in COVID-19. Libraries were prepared by immunoSEQ multiplex PCR; TCRdb keeps only in-frame clonotypes and omits some of them. Of some 350,000 clones detected, around 87% appear once; the ten largest clones hold roughly 6.3%. What was sequenced was peripheral blood. The receptors shown here come from a woman aged 45-60 years with COVID-19, enrolled during active disease.

V and J are TRBV5-1 and TRBJ2-2; 10 bases agree with TRBD2. The V gene's germline CDR1 is SGHRS and CDR2 YFSETQ. V trimming: 5 bases; J trimming: 7 bases; junction bases outside the gene matches: 11. The CDR3 totals 16 residues. The CDR3 reads CASSSALAGVNGELFF. In DNA, the CDR3 is TGCGCCAGCAGTTCGGCGCTAGCGGGAGTGAACGGGGAGCTGTTTTTT.

V usage is TRBV10-1 and J usage is TRBJ1-2, with 9 bases that match TRBD1. Germline-derived CDR1 and CDR2 are WNHNN and SYGVQD (reference sequence). The CDR3 runs to 15 residues. The ends lost 9 bases at V and 7 bases at J; junction bases unmatched: 15. CDR3 sequence (DNA): TGCGCCAGACCTCGGACAGGGGCCCCGATAGGTGGCTACACCTTC. Translation: CARPRTGAPIGGYTF.

The CDR3 reads CAWSEQNNSPLHF. For the CDR3, the DNA is TGTGCCTGGAGCGAACAAAATAATTCACCCCTCCACTTT. The gene calls are TRBV30 and TRBJ1-6; D remains ambiguous. V was cut by 3 bases and J by 5 bases, with 8 bases left in between. The CDR3 consists of 13 residues. Per germline, CDR1 GTSNPN and CDR2 SVGIG (reference sequence).

This clone was counted once. The chain is built from TRBV27 and TRBJ1-2; a weak D match, TRBD1 (5 bases). This CDR3 is built from 14 residues. V was cut by 0 bases and J by 4 bases, with 9 bases left in between. Germline-derived CDR1 and CDR2 are MNHEY and SMNVEV (reference sequence). CDR3 protein: CASSLSRDVYGYTF. The DNA for the CDR3 is TGTGCCAGCAGTTTATCGCGGGACGTCTATGGCTACACCTTC.

The chain uses TRBV5-6 and TRBJ2-5; tentatively, D is TRBD2 (7 bases). Per the germline V gene, CDR1 is SGHDT and CDR2 is YYEEEE. The CDR3 is 16 amino acids. The V end lost 1 base, the J end lost 5 bases, and 18 bases lay between the germline ends. The CDR3 sequence: CASSLFIRGAGETQYF. For the CDR3, the DNA is TGTGCCAGCAGCTTGTTTATTCGGGGGGCCGGGGAGACCCAGTACTTC.

This chain links TRBV11-2 with TRBJ2-5; the match to TRBD2 covers 8 bases. This CDR3 has 14 amino acids. After removal of 3 bases from V and 4 bases from J, the junction contained 4 bases not matched to a gene. Per the germline V gene, CDR1 is SGHAT and CDR2 is FQNNGV. CDR3 sequence (DNA): TGTGCCAGCAGCTTGACGACTAGCGCAGAGACCCAGTACTTC. Translation gives CASSLTTSAETQYF.

The genes are TRBV5-4 and TRBJ2-1; 12 nucleotides align to TRBD2. The CDR3 length is 15 residues. The junction had 3 bases not matched to a gene; V was cut back by 4 bases and J by 4 bases. From germline, CDR1 is SGHNT and CDR2 YYREEE (reference sequence). The CDR3 sequence is CASSTGTSGYNEQFF. As DNA, the CDR3 is TGTGCCAGCAGCACAGGGACTAGCGGGTACAATGAGCAGTTCTTC.

The chain carries TRBV6-1 and TRBJ2-7; 9 bases map to TRBD2. Germline CDR1 reads MNHNS; CDR2 reads SASEGT. The length of the CDR3 is 17 residues. With V trimmed by 4 bases and J by 6 bases, 16 bases remained unmatched. DNA of the CDR3: TGTGCCAGCAGTGCCGGGGGTAGCGGGGGCCTAAGTGGCGAGCAGTACTTC. Amino acids: CASSAGGSGGLSGEQYF.

The chain uses TRBV11-3 and TRBJ2-1; TRBD1 matches at 7 bases. The CDR3 has 16 residues. Looked up from germline, CDR1 is SGHNT and CDR2 is YENEEA. With 2 bases clipped from V and 3 bases from J, the junction kept 7 bases outside the gene matches. The CDR3 region is CASSLQNRGLYNEQFF. CDR3 in DNA: TGTGCCAGCAGCTTACAGAACAGGGGTCTCTACAATGAGCAGTTCTTC.

This chain uses TRBV7-9 with TRBJ2-7; tentatively, D is TRBD2 (6 bases). Germline CDR1 and CDR2: SEHNR and FQNEAQ (reference sequence). The CDR3 totals 15 residues. The germline V and J ends were trimmed by 5 bases and 0 bases, with 14 bases remaining between them. This chain's CDR3 is CASSPLAYSSYEQYF. In DNA form, the CDR3 reads TGTGCCAGCAGCCCGCTAGCGTATAGCTCCTACGAGCAGTACTTC.

This chain uses TRBV7-6 with TRBJ2-3; TRBD2 matches 10 bases. Unmatched junction bases numbered 8, after V lost 1 base and J lost 1 base. CDR3 length: 18 amino acids. CDR1 and CDR2 (germline): SGHVS, FNYEAQ. Here the CDR3 DNA reads TGTGCCAGCAGCTTAGGGGAAGCGGGAGGGCCCGGCACAGATACGCAGTATTTT. It translates to CASSLGEAGGPGTDTQYF.

In this sample, this clone turned up once. The rearrangement links TRBV2 to TRBJ1-1, with TRBD1 matching 8 bases. The junction had 4 bases not matched to a gene; V was cut back by 6 bases and J by 4 bases. The V gene's germline CDR1 is SNHLY and CDR2 FYNNEI. The CDR3 runs to 13 residues. The CDR3 reads CASSRTGITEAFF. The DNA for the CDR3 is TGTGCCAGCAGCCGGACAGGGATCACTGAAGCTTTCTTT.

The genes are TRBV6-1 and TRBJ1-3; D gene unclear. V was pared by 1 base and J by 0 bases, with 7 bases between. This CDR3 is built from 15 residues. Germline CDR1 reads MNHNS; CDR2 reads SASEGT. The CDR3 sequence is CASSEGGSSGNTIYF. The CDR3 DNA reads as TGTGCCAGCAGTGAAGGCGGAAGCTCTGGAAACACCATATATTTT.

The chain combines TRBV6-5 with TRBJ2-7; D unclear. Trimming took 6 bases from V and 2 from J, leaving 11 bases between them. The germline CDR1 and CDR2 sequences are MNHEY and SVGAGI. The CDR3 is 13 residues long. CDR3 DNA: TGTGCCAGCAGCCCCGCTAGTCCCTACGAGCAGTACTTC. This gives the protein CASSPASPYEQYF.

V and J are TRBV7-8 and TRBJ1-1, with 7 bases fitting TRBD1. CDR3 size: 13 residues. Germline CDR1 and CDR2: SGHVS and FQNEAQ. V gave up 2 bases and J gave up 10 bases; unmatched junction bases: 7. The CDR3 is CASSLNRDSAAFF. In DNA form, the CDR3 reads TGTGCCAGCAGCTTAAACAGGGACAGTGCAGCTTTCTTT.

This rearrangement joins TRBV12-5 to TRBJ2-7, with 8 bases identical to TRBD1. V was clipped by 9 bases and J by 5 bases; unmatched bases: 12. The CDR3 runs to 14 residues. Germline CDR1 reads LGHNT; CDR2 reads FRNRAP. CDR3 in amino acids: CASRKDRVWDEQYF. The CDR3 DNA is TGTGCTAGCCGCAAGGACAGGGTTTGGGACGAGCAGTACTTC.

This clone showed up just a few times. The V gene is TRBV5-4, the J gene TRBJ1-2, with D perhaps matching TRBD1 (6 bases). CDR1 and CDR2 (germline): SGHNT, YYREEE (reference sequence). The CDR3 covers 15 residues. Trimming removed 0 bases at V and 0 bases at J, with 9 bases between. The chain's CDR3 is CASSLADRSNYGYTF. In DNA, the CDR3 is TGTGCCAGCAGCTTGGCAGACAGGTCTAACTATGGCTACACCTTC.

The V gene is TRBV2, the J gene TRBJ2-2; D call uncertain. This CDR3 spans 12 amino acids. Germline V gene sequence: CDR1 SNHLY, CDR2 FYNNEI. The V end lost 7 bases, the J end lost 1 base, and 4 bases lay between the germline ends. The CDR3 sequence: CASMRNTGELFF. CDR3 DNA sequence: TGTGCCAGCATGCGGAACACCGGGGAGCTGTTTTTT.

V is TRBV6-5 and J is TRBJ1-5, with TRBD1 matching 8 bases. The germline V gene encodes CDR1 MNHEY and CDR2 SVGAGI. V lost 6 bases and J lost 4; bases outside the gene matches: 5. This CDR3 is built from 14 residues. The CDR3 is CASRDRAGNQPQHF. DNA for the CDR3: TGTGCCAGCAGGGACAGGGCTGGGAATCAGCCCCAGCATTTT.

The count of this clone is one. The sample has other DNA sequences that encode this CDR3 too. The chain combines TRBV19 with TRBJ2-3, with 8 positions matching TRBD1. Germline V gene sequence: CDR1 LNHDA, CDR2 SQIVND (reference sequence). V was clipped by 5 bases and J by 3 bases; unmatched bases: 4. The CDR3 has 14 residues. CDR3 region: CASSLDRGTDTQYF. In nucleotides, the CDR3 is TGTGCCAGTAGTCTTGACAGGGGAACAGATACGCAGTATTTT.

The chain joins TRBV21-1 to TRBJ2-3; TRBD2 reflects the table's D call only, with no check against the DNA. TRBV21-1 represents a pseudogene. The CDR3 runs to 17 residues. The CDR3: CASSRGESFRTTDTQYF. In nucleotides, the CDR3 is TGTGCCAGCAGCAGGGGAGAGAGCTTCAGGACCACAGATACGCAGTATTTT.

V gene TRBV28 combines with J gene TRBJ2-5; 8 bases are a match to TRBD1. Germline trimming cut 4 bases from V and 5 bases from J; bases unmatched to any gene: 3. Germline V gene lookup returns CDR1 MDHEN and CDR2 SYDVKM. This CDR3 is built from 13 residues. The DNA of the CDR3 is TGTGCCAGCAGTTCGTCAGGGGGCGAGACCCAGTACTTC. It codes for CASSSSGGETQYF. Variable domain in full (rest from reference TRBV28 and TRBJ2-5): DVKVTQSSRYLVKRTGEKVFLECVQDMDHENMFWYRQDPGLGLRLIYFSYDVKMKEKGDIPEGYSVSREKKERFSLILESASTNQTSMYLCASSSSGGETQYFGPGTRLLVL.

This rearrangement joins TRBV21-1 to TRBJ2-7; TRBD1, as called in the table, went unchecked against the DNA. TRBV21-1 counts as a pseudogene. The CDR3 length is 16 residues. The CDR3 here is CASSKARQGTLYEQYF. CDR3 in DNA: TGTGCCAGCAGCAAAGCGCGACAGGGGACCTTATACGAGCAGTACTTC.

V gene TRBV9 combines with J gene TRBJ2-7, with 9 bases aligning to TRBD2. The CDR3 has 16 amino acids. Trimming at V came to 0 bases and at J to 7 bases, leaving 11 bases not matched to a gene. Germline V gene sequence: CDR1 SGDLS, CDR2 YYNGEE. In nucleotides, the CDR3 is TGTGCCAGCAGCGTAGGAGCGGGAGGCCCCCAAGGGGAGCAGTACTTC. This encodes CASSVGAGGPQGEQYF.

This chain joins TRBV5-8 and TRBJ2-2, with 10 nucleotides matching TRBD1. Germline lookup yields CDR1 SGHTS and CDR2 YDEGEE. J gave up 0 bases and V 4 bases, and 9 bases lay outside the gene matches. This CDR3 has 18 residues. CDR3 sequence reads: CASSGGQGRVANTGELFF. The CDR3 coding sequence is TGTGCCAGCAGCGGGGGACAGGGGAGAGTAGCGAACACCGGGGAGCTGTTTTTT.

The chain joins TRBV7-2 to TRBJ2-1, with 12 bases that match TRBD2. With V trimmed by 0 bases and J by 2 bases, 5 bases remained unmatched. This CDR3 is 18 amino acids long. Germline CDR1 SGHTA, CDR2 FQGNSA. CDR3 protein: CASSLARTSGAPYNEQFF. CDR3 bases: TGTGCCAGCAGCTTAGCTCGGACTAGCGGGGCCCCCTACAATGAGCAGTTCTTC.

The CDR3, as DNA: TGTGCAAGTCGTTTTAGTTTGGGGACTAGCGGGAGGGATGACACAGATACGCAGTATTTT. This codes for CASRFSLGTSGRDDTDTQYF. The chain joins TRBV12-2 to TRBJ2-3; the table assigns TRBD2, which was not confirmed against the DNA. TRBV12-2 is an annotated pseudogene. The CDR3 contains 20 residues.

V and J are TRBV18 and TRBJ2-1, with D perhaps TRBD1 (6 bases). CDR3 size: 12 residues. Germline CDR1 KGHSH, CDR2 LQKENI. V lost 2 bases, J lost 10 bases, and 9 bases lay in between. The CDR3 region is CASSPGGREQFF. CDR3 in DNA: TGTGCCAGCTCACCAGGGGGCAGGGAGCAGTTCTTC.